This T cell receptor beta chain originates from a study of T cell responses to AZD1222 COVID-19 vaccine (dated by TCRdb to the early 2020s). At the level of the whole study: AZD1222 recipients whose second dose came at about 4 weeks and those whose second dose came at about 12 weeks were combined into one group, since spike-specific TCR depth and breadth did not differ between the two schedules. TCR sequencing covered over 230 trial participants: nearly 210 given two doses of AZD1222 and 26 given two doses of MenACWY control vaccine. Trial participants were enrolled by age into subgroups of 18-55, 56-69 and 70-plus years, and around 150, 29 and 61 TCR-sequenced participants, respectively, were included in these subgroups.

The CDR3 regions of human TCRbeta chains were subjected to immunosequencing. Regarding the original processing steps: Repertoire TCRs were checked for matches against a reference library of SARS-CoV-2-specific TCRs that had been generated using the MIRA antigen-specificity platform. Breadth was defined as the fraction of unique TCRs that were SARS-CoV-2-associated. Depth was defined as the fraction of total T cells that were SARS-CoV-2-associated. Using the MIRA data, each spike-specific TCR was assigned both to the spike region to which the TCR was reactive and to a CD4 or CD8 class. Log10-transformed breadth and depth values were compared by one-way ANOVA with Sidak's multiple comparisons tests. TCRdb's version of the immuneACCESS table is confined to in-frame rearrangements and falls short of the full clone set. An unresolved V gene accounts for under half of the shortfall where checked; the remainder is of unknown origin. V and J calls and clone size are those listed in that table; D and trimming were worked out from the DNA. The sample includes just over 65,000 clones, with more than 85% observed a single time. The top ten constitute roughly 17% of the sample.

With respect to this clone: Which antigen it targets is not known. Base qualities were left out, and no much larger clone turns up one base away.

Overall study results and their limits: The 56-69-year group was small, and its depth increase did not reach significance, likely because of low power. Because no samples from the day 14 peak response were available, repertoires could be characterized only after the peak T cell response. Only a handful of AZD1222 recipients were SARS-CoV-2 seropositive at baseline, limiting conclusions about previously exposed vaccinees. The vaccine-associated CD4 TCRs covered the entire spike protein, and the dominant responses fell in regions 160-218 and 743-854. Epitopes outside the regions mutated in the B.1.351 and B.1.1.7 variants were reportedly recognized by nearly half of the unique spike-specific TCRs. A significant rise in spike-specific TCR breadth and depth was observed after two AZD1222 doses relative to day 0 and relative to MenACWY recipients. Participants were mostly white British, with more females than males. The authors suggested clonal diversity may have been underestimated.

Including cysteine and phenylalanine, the CDR3 has 14 amino acids. Just the 42-base CDR3 DNA is kept, in frame starting at base 1. The trim is 2 bases for V and 4 bases for J, with a gap of 11 bases between the germline ends. The CDR1 and CDR2 encoded by the germline V gene (reference sequence) are SEHNR and FQNEAQ. Taken with the paper, the label for time point translates to: baseline before first vaccination. Vaccinee samples came from UK trials COV001 and COV002, including a single-blind randomized controlled phase 2/3 trial of AZD1222 (ChAdOx1 nCoV-19) in healthy adults. For TCRbeta chain sequencing, PBMC samples were collected from trial participants at day 0 and at day 28 after the second dose.

Recombination joined TRBV7-9 with TRBJ1-1; the D gene identity is not certain. This material consisted of peripheral blood, taken on day 0 of AZD1222 vaccination. This TCR derives from an adult in good health. The CDR3 region: CASSLHGIGTEAFF. The DNA is TGTGCCAGCAGCTTACACGGAATCGGCACTGAAGCTTTCTTT.